These T cell receptor beta chains were read from a single sample in a study of cytotoxic CD8 clonotypes in ibrutinib-treated CLL. Measured with immunoSEQ multiplex PCR; TCRdb has only the in-frame clones, and not every one. The data contain more than 150,000 clones, around 72% of them singletons. The specimen was PBMCs, collected after 24 months of ibrutinib treatment. The receptors were gathered from a human donor with chronic lymphocytic leukemia. Each CDR3 is given with its conserved first and last residue. A D gene is named only where the DNA matches it firmly. Size is stated for part of the rows, as once, few or many counts, or as a class when the clone is expanded.

size: -; J: TRBJ1-1; length: 13; V: TRBV30; D: -; DNA: TGTGCCTGGAGTGGAAGAGAGTACACTGAAGCTTTCTTT; CDR3: CAWSGREYTEAFF
size: -; J: TRBJ2-5; length: 12; V: TRBV29-1; D: -; DNA: TGCACCGGTCGGACGGGAGAAGAGACCCAGTACTTC; CDR3: CTGRTGEETQYF
size: once; J: TRBJ1-5; length: 15; V: TRBV6-5; D: -; DNA: TGTGCCAGCAGTTATCTCGCGGGCAGCAATCAGCCCCAGCATTTT; CDR3: CASSYLAGSNQPQHF
size: -; J: TRBJ2-5; length: 16; V: TRBV5-1; D: TRBD1; DNA: TGCGCCAGCAGCTTGGGGTCAGGGGGCGTGGGAGAGACCCAGTACTTC; CDR3: CASSLGSGGVGETQYF
size: -; J: TRBJ2-7; length: 15; V: TRBV5-1; D: -; DNA: TGCGCCAGCAGCATCCAGGGTCCCGACGTGCACGAGCAGTACTTC; CDR3: CASSIQGPDVHEQYF
size: -; J: TRBJ2-3; length: 15; V: TRBV7-8; D: -; DNA: TGTGCCAGCAGCCCCCGCTTGTTTAGCACAGATACGCAGTATTTT; CDR3: CASSPRLFSTDTQYF
size: -; J: TRBJ1-1; length: 14; V: TRBV5-1; D: -; DNA: TGCGCCAGCAGTACGGGACTCCAAGGCCCTGAAGCTTTCTTT; CDR3: CASSTGLQGPEAFF
size: -; J: TRBJ2-7; length: 18; V: TRBV4-3; D: TRBD2; DNA: TGCGCCAGCAGCCAACGGTCGTTGGGGAGCGGGAGGGGGAACGAGCAGTACTTC; CDR3: CASSQRSLGSGRGNEQYF
size: -; J: TRBJ1-2; length: 14; V: TRBV7-2; D: -; DNA: TGTGCCAGCAGCTCGATGACAGGTCACTATGGCTACACCTTC; CDR3: CASSSMTGHYGYTF
size: -; J: TRBJ2-2; length: 12; V: TRBV2; D: -; DNA: TGTGCCGTACGACAGAACACCGGGGAGCTGTTTTTT; CDR3: CAVRQNTGELFF